Shown below are 2 T cell receptor beta chains from a single sample sequenced in a study of blood T cell repertoires in COVID-19. Sequenced by immunoSEQ multiplex PCR; TCRdb stores in-frame clones only, minus some. There are more than 45,000 clones in the sample; more than 80% occur only once, and roughly 8.2% lies in the top ten. Material for sequencing was peripheral blood. The origin of the receptors is a man older than 75 in a cohort sampled during active COVID-19.

The V call is TRBV18, the J call TRBJ1-1; 8 bases align to TRBD1. Germline assignment: CDR1 KGHSH and CDR2 LQKENI. This CDR3 is built from 15 residues. J lost 4 bases, V lost 3 bases, and 7 bases had no gene match. The CDR3 DNA is TGTGCCAGCTCACCTGGGGTACAGGGGGTCACTGAAGCTTTCTTT. Protein product: CASSPGVQGVTEAFF.

The chain carries TRBV5-1 and TRBJ2-1; D uncertain. Germline V gives CDR1 SGHRS, CDR2 YFSETQ. The V end lost 5 bases, the J end lost 0 bases, and 12 bases lay between the germline ends. The CDR3 is 15 amino acids. The CDR3 loop reads CASSSGFSSYNEQFF. The DNA for the CDR3 is TGCGCCAGCAGTTCAGGATTCAGCTCCTACAATGAGCAGTTCTTC.